The 10 T cell receptor beta chains given below trace back to one sample, sequenced in a study of vaccination and CD4 T cells after COVID-19. Treatment denoted: roughly 10-day PBMC culture with coronavirus spike peptide pools or control peptides (ViraFEST assay). The collection of CD4+ T cells from the unexposed donor took place before the COVID-19 pandemic (2011-2018). Sequencing of DNA taken from cultured CD4+ T cells relied on the Oncomine TCR Beta short-read assay. Researchers extracted genomic DNA from CD4+ T cells that had been cultured. TCRdb re-called the PCR reads with MiXCR, one entry per CDR3 protein. The profile shows 7,000 to 9,500 distinct CDR3 sequences, 30% to 40% of them singletons. No antigen is known for these receptors. The sequenced material came from CD4+ T cells from blood, cultured in vitro. The receptors come from a human donor in good health.

The chain is built from TRBV20-1 and TRBJ1-3, with D uncertain. This CDR3 contains 14 residues. From germline, CDR1 is DFQATT and CDR2 SNEGSKA (reference sequence). The V gene lost 0 bases and the J gene lost 3 bases, with 9 bases spanning the gap. The CDR3 sequence is CSARDLGGGNTIYF. In DNA, the CDR3 is TGCAGTGCTAGAGATTTAGGAGGTGGAAACACCATATATTTT.

This clonotype was seen just once. V and J are TRBV20-1 and TRBJ2-1, with 8 bases that match TRBD1. V lost 6 bases, J lost 7 bases, and 11 bases stayed unmatched. CDR3 length: 14 amino acids. In germline, CDR1 is DFQATT, CDR2 SNEGSKA (reference sequence). CDR3: CSATGQVPINEQFF. For the CDR3, the DNA is TGCAGTGCGACGGGACAGGTGCCTATTAATGAGCAGTTCTTC.

This clonotype was counted only a few times. CDR3 coding DNA: TGCAGTGCTAGAAAAGGGACTAGCGGGAGAGCCGGGGAGCTGTTTTTT. Encoded protein: CSARKGTSGRAGELFF. This chain uses TRBV20-1 with TRBJ2-2; TRBD2 agrees at 14 bases. The J segment lost 6 bases and the V segment lost 2 bases, leaving 5 bases of the junction unmatched. The germline gives CDR1 DFQATT, CDR2 SNEGSKA (reference sequence). The CDR3 is made up of 16 amino acids.

On this clonotype itself: The junction shows a germline mismatch at one end, possibly a read error. The chain combines TRBV6-1 with TRBJ2-7; unclear D gene. Germline loops: CDR1 MNHNS, CDR2 SASEGT. The length of the CDR3 is 15 residues. The CDR3 DNA is TGCGCCAGCAGCCGAACCGGCCTTGTGGGTCACGAGCAGTACTTC. Protein: CASSRTGLVGHEQYF.

This clonotype is termed medium-sized. The chain recombines TRBV20-1 with TRBJ1-2, with D unresolved. The V gene lost 3 bases and the J gene lost 0 bases, with 11 bases spanning the gap. Germline assignment: CDR1 DFQATT and CDR2 SNEGSKA (reference sequence). The CDR3 has 14 residues. The DNA of the CDR3 is TGCAGTGCTAGTCCCCCCACCTCTAACTATGGCTACACCTTC. Amino acid sequence: CSASPPTSNYGYTF.

This clonotype was found a few times. This chain uses TRBV7-3 with TRBJ2-1; maybe TRBD1 (6 bases). CDR3 length equals 14 residues. Germline CDR1 is SGHTA and CDR2 is FQGTGA. The V gene lost 5 bases and the J gene lost 9 bases, with 17 bases spanning the gap. The CDR3 region has the DNA TGTGCCAGCAGCCCTACCCTGGACAGCCCTGAGCAGTTCTTC. It specifies CASSPTLDSPEQFF.

This clonotype was detected only a few times. The chain employs TRBV6-2 or TRBV6-3 and TRBJ2-5; unclear D gene. V dropped 2 bases and J dropped 3 bases, with 7 bases sitting between them. This CDR3 is built from 13 residues. Germline CDR1 reads MNHEY; CDR2 reads SVGEGT. The CDR3 region is CASSYDLEETQYF. The CDR3 DNA is TGTGCCAGCAGTTACGACCTTGAAGAGACCCAGTACTTC.

This clonotype was seen only a few times. This chain uses TRBV6-1 with TRBJ2-7; maybe TRBD1 (6 bases). The CDR3 totals 15 residues. The germline V gene has CDR1 MNHNS and CDR2 SASEGT. Trimming stripped 5 bases from V and 3 bases from J, with 17 bases between. CDR3 residues: CASSLSSGTHYEQYF. The CDR3 DNA sequence: TGTGCCAGCAGTCTCTCCTCCGGGACACACTACGAGCAGTACTTC.

The chain couples TRBV2 to TRBJ1-5; D not resolved. The CDR3 is 14 amino acids. With 5 bases removed from V and 7 bases from J, the gap between germline ends came to 15 bases. The germline V gene has CDR1 SNHLY and CDR2 FYNNEI. The CDR3 sequence is CASSSTGSGQPQHF. In DNA form, the CDR3 reads TGTGCCAGCAGTTCCACCGGGTCCGGGCAGCCCCAGCATTTT.

The CDR3 bases are TGCGCCAGCAGCTTGGTTGCGGGCCCAAATTCACCCCTCCACTTT. The encoded protein is CASSLVAGPNSPLHF. V is TRBV5-1 and J is TRBJ1-6; D unclear. Germline assignment: CDR1 SGHRS and CDR2 YFSETQ. The CDR3 runs to 15 residues. The V gene lost 0 bases and the J gene lost 7 bases, with 11 bases spanning the gap.